Here is one TCR beta chain with its context. The antigen remains undetermined. The CDR3 runs 18 residues. After removal of 0 bases from V and 0 bases from J, the junction contained 6 bases not matched to a gene. CDR1 is ENHRY, CDR2 SYGVKD, per germline. Newly diagnosed hyperthyroidism, duration under 2 months, in patients aged 18 to 65. The entry originates in a study of T cells in Graves' hyperthyroidism and ophthalmopathy. General study results and limits: Most thyroid clonotypes that were expanded above 0.001 also turned up in blood.

Amplification targeted TCR beta CDR3 regions from RNA transcripts. Using the HTBI primer set, a first-round RT-PCR was run on the TCR CDR3. TCRdb re-analysed the multiplex PCR reads in MiXCR, keeping a single row per CDR3 protein. The repertoire holds fewer than 600,000 distinct CDR3 sequences, with around 15% as singletons. V is TRBV10-3 and J is TRBJ2-3; 10 nucleotides align to TRBD1. Sequences were obtained from blood. This receptor was obtained from a young woman with Graves' hyperthyroidism. CDR3 nucleotide sequence: TGTGCCATCAGTGAGTCACGGACAGGGGGATCTAGCACAGATACGCAGTATTTT. This codes for CAISESRTGGSSTDTQYF.